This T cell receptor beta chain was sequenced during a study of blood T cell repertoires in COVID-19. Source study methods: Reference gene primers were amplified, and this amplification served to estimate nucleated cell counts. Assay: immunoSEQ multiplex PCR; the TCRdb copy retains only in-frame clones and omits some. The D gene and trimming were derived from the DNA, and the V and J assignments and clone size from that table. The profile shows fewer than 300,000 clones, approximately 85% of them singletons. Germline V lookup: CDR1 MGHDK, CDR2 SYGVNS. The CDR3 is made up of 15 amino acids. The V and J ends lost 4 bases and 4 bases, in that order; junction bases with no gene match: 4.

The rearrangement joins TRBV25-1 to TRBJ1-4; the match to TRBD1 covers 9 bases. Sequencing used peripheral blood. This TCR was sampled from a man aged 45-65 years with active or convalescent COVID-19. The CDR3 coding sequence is TGTGCCAGCAGTGCCCGGGACAGGGTTAATGAAAAACTGTTTTTT. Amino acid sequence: CASSARDRVNEKLFF. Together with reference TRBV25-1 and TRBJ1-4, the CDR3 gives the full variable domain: EADIYQTPRYLVIGTGKKITLECSQTMGHDKMYWYQQDPGMELHLIHYSYGVNSTEKGDLSSESTVSRIRTEHFPLTLESARPSHTSQYLCASSARDRVNEKLFFGSGTQLSVL.